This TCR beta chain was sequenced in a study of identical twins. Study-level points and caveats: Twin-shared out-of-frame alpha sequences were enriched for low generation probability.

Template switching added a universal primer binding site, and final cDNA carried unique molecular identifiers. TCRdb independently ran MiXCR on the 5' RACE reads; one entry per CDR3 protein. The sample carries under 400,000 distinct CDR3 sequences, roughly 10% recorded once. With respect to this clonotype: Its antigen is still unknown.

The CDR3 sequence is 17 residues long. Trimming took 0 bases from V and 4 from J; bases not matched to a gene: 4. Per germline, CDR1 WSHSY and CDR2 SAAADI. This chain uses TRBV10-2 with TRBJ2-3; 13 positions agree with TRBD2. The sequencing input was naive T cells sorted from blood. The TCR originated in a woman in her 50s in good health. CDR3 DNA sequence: TGCGCCAGCAGTGAGTCGGGACTAGCGGGAATCGCAGATACGCAGTATTTT. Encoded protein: CASSESGLAGIADTQYF.